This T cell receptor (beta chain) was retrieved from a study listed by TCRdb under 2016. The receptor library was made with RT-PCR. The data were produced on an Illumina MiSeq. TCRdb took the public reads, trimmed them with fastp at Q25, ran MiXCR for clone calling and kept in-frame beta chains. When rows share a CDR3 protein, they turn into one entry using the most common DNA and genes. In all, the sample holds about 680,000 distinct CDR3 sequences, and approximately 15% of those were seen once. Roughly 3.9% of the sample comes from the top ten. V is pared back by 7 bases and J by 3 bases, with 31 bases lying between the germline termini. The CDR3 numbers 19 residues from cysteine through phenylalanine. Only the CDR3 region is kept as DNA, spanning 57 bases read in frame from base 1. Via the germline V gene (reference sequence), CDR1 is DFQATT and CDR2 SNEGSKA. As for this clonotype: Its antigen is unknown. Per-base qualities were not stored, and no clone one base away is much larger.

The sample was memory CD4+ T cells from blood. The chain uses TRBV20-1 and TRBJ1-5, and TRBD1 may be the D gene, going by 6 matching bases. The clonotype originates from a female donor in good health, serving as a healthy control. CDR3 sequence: CSGRDSRSGARGSNQPQHF. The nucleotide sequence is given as TGCAGTGGCCGCGACAGTCGCTCTGGGGCCAGGGGTTCCAATCAGCCCCAGCATTTT.